A selection of T cell receptor beta chains follows, all from one sample in a study of T-cell reconstitution after alpha-beta-depleted transplantation in children. MiXCR, run by TCRdb on the PCR reads, gives a single entry per CDR3 protein. Of about 360,000 distinct CDR3 sequences detected, roughly 14% appear once; the ten largest clones hold 4% to 5.5%. The input for sequencing was PBMCs, taken from the stem cell graft. These TCRs come from a human donor who donated a stem cell graft to a child with Fanconi anemia. Both conserved end residues are part of each CDR3.

j_call: TRBJ2-2
v_call: TRBV4-3
cdr3_aa: CASSPGTYNTGELFF

j_call: TRBJ1-2
v_call: TRBV7-9
cdr3_aa: CASSLFWGAANYGYTF

j_call: TRBJ2-7
v_call: TRBV30
cdr3_aa: CAWSQGGEQYF

j_call: TRBJ2-5
v_call: TRBV14
cdr3_aa: CASSRGAGLVETQYF

j_call: TRBJ1-1
v_call: TRBV20-1
cdr3_aa: CSASQGWGRGNTEAFF

j_call: TRBJ2-3
v_call: TRBV4-2
cdr3_aa: CASSQFPFTGGRDTDTQYF

j_call: TRBJ1-1
v_call: TRBV20-1
cdr3_aa: CSVMEGGQDTEAFF

j_call: TRBJ2-3
v_call: TRBV9
cdr3_aa: CASSVAKGGLDFTDTQYF

j_call: TRBJ2-3
v_call: TRBV30
cdr3_aa: CAWTSGTGGDTQYF

j_call: TRBJ2-1
v_call: TRBV7-6
cdr3_aa: CASSLKSGESSYNEQFF

j_call: TRBJ1-2
v_call: TRBV12-3/TRBV12-4
cdr3_aa: CASSPIASAGYTF

j_call: TRBJ1-2
v_call: TRBV6-6
cdr3_aa: CASSYSLDGYTF

j_call: TRBJ1-4
v_call: TRBV27
cdr3_aa: CASSSSHEKLFF

j_call: TRBJ2-6
v_call: TRBV5-1
cdr3_aa: CASSNGATGANVLTF

j_call: TRBJ2-3
v_call: TRBV9
cdr3_aa: CASSVGVEDTQYF

j_call: TRBJ1-1
v_call: TRBV12-3/TRBV12-4
cdr3_aa: CASSLRGGSTEAFF

j_call: TRBJ1-2
v_call: TRBV2
cdr3_aa: CASSKTGTGGGYTF

j_call: TRBJ2-5
v_call: TRBV5-1
cdr3_aa: CASSWIGSLEETQYF

j_call: TRBJ2-2
v_call: TRBV29-1
cdr3_aa: CSVEDPHRGNTGELFF

j_call: TRBJ2-3
v_call: TRBV5-1
cdr3_aa: CASSLARDTQYF

j_call: TRBJ1-5
v_call: TRBV4-3
cdr3_aa: CASSQGVGAIQPQHF

j_call: TRBJ2-5
v_call: TRBV30
cdr3_aa: CAWSVYATPIGQAAETQYF

j_call: TRBJ2-2
v_call: TRBV6-2/TRBV6-3
cdr3_aa: CASNPGQVYGELFF

j_call: TRBJ1-1
v_call: TRBV6-2/TRBV6-3
cdr3_aa: CASSFPAGMNTEAFF

j_call: TRBJ1-5
v_call: TRBV4-2
cdr3_aa: CASSQDLASNQPQHF

j_call: TRBJ1-1
v_call: TRBV30
cdr3_aa: CAWSVWHTTYTEAFF

j_call: TRBJ1-1
v_call: TRBV5-5
cdr3_aa: CASSLGISEAFF

j_call: TRBJ1-3
v_call: TRBV20-1
cdr3_aa: CSARWTTGGFGNTIYF

j_call: TRBJ1-5
v_call: TRBV3-1
cdr3_aa: CASSQEGGREQPQHF

j_call: TRBJ2-1
v_call: TRBV5-1
cdr3_aa: CASSPGSASSYNEQFF

j_call: TRBJ2-5
v_call: TRBV11-2
cdr3_aa: CASSLLDRGETQYF

j_call: TRBJ2-1
v_call: TRBV5-1
cdr3_aa: CASRAGDLYNEQFF

j_call: TRBJ2-2
v_call: TRBV18
cdr3_aa: CASSPRGLNTGELFF

j_call: TRBJ1-1
v_call: TRBV30
cdr3_aa: CAWTDSYTEAFF

j_call: TRBJ1-2
v_call: TRBV20-1
cdr3_aa: CSARDKRTGMNYGYTF